The following is a TCR beta chain sequence with its context. This specimen belongs to a study of blood T cell repertoires in COVID-19. Using immunoSEQ multiplex PCR, the repertoire was profiled, and TCRdb retains in-frame clones only, with some absent. The data contain 190,000 or so clones, roughly four fifths of them seen just once; the ten biggest clones take up 6% to 8%. Germline-derived CDR1 and CDR2 are SGDLS and YYNGEE. The CDR3 is made up of 17 amino acids. V gave up 1 base and J gave up 4 bases; unmatched junction bases: 8. The chain joins TRBV9 to TRBJ1-1; 12 positions match TRBD1. The sample taken for sequencing was PBMCs or T cells enriched from blood (not recorded which). The TCR comes from a man aged 35-49 years who had recovered from COVID-19. The DNA of the CDR3 is TGTGCCAGCAGCGTAACCGGGACAGGGGGCCTATTCACTGAAGCTTTCTTT. Residues: CASSVTGTGGLFTEAFF.